This record covers a single TCR beta chain. Its cognate antigen is unknown. The assay was immunoSEQ multiplex PCR, and TCRdb's table has in-frame clones only and misses some. The sample yields about 24,000 clones, roughly 73% seen once. This entry is derived from a study of vaccination effects on CD4 cells after COVID-19. Expansion with viral peptide pools was applied to antigen-specific CD4+ T cells by the ViraFEST assay prior to sequencing. When around 10 days of culture had elapsed, CD4+ T cells were isolated. Each participant received a vaccine that was either BNT162b2 or mRNA-1273, given as two doses. Nucleocapsid antibodies were negative in the vaccine recipients, who had never had SARS-CoV-2 infection. Both day 3 and day 7 saw half the medium replaced with IL-2 medium. General observations from the study: Recruitment yielded few convalescent patients, and the study had no early post-infection timepoints. Late after vaccination, infection- and vaccine-induced clones showed marked clonal contraction.

Germline values: CDR1 SGHTA, CDR2 FQGTGA. The CDR3 loop spans 14 amino acids. The J segment lost 8 bases and the V segment lost 6 bases, leaving 11 bases of the junction unmatched. Sample: CD4+ T cells from PBMCs cultured with HCoV-NL63 spike peptides, taken after COVID-19 vaccination. The clonotype was recovered from a human donor who received a COVID-19 vaccine. The chain uses TRBV7-3 and TRBJ1-2, with TRBD1 matching over 8 bases. The CDR3 nucleotides read TGTGCCAGCAGATTAGCACAGGGGGTAGGAGGCTACACCTTC. Its protein product is CASRLAQGVGGYTF.